The entry below gives a single T cell receptor (beta chain) sequence along with its context. What it binds is not known. The sample is drawn from a study of human CD8 memory T cell subsets. Study results and caveats: Stem-like memory and precursor exhausted T cells were similarly highly diverse; effector memory cells were not. Both stem-like subsets shared clonotypes with effector memory cells. However, the stem-like memory and precursor exhausted T cell repertoires overlapped with each other only minimally.

Total CD8+ T cells came from negative magnetic enrichment. For every subset, the RNA was derived from duplicate vials of under 180,000 sorted CD8+ T cells. Researchers made TCR beta libraries via UMI-labeled 5' RACE. TCRdb re-analyzed the 5' RACE reads; it lists each CDR3 protein once, without DNA. Its table records 8,500 to 14,000 distinct CDR3 sequences. Material: CD8+ T cells from PBMCs. The origin of this receptor is a human donor in good health.

The CDR3 sequence: CASSPTGQLAKNIQYF. The chain has TRBV7-6 and TRBJ2-4. The germline V gene has CDR1 SGHVS and CDR2 FNYEAQ. The CDR3 is 16 amino acids.